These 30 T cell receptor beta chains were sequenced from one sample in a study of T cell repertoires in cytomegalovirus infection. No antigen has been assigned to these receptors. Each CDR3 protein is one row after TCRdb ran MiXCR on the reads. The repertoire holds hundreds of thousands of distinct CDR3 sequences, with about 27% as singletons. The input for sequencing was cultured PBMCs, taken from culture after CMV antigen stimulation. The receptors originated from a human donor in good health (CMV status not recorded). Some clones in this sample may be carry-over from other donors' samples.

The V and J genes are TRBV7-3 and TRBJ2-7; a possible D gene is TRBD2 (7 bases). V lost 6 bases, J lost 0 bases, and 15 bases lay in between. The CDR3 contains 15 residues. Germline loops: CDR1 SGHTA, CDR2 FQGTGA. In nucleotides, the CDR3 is TGTGCCAGCAGTCCTGGGGCGGGGGCCTCCTACGAGCAGTACTTC. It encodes CASSPGAGASYEQYF.

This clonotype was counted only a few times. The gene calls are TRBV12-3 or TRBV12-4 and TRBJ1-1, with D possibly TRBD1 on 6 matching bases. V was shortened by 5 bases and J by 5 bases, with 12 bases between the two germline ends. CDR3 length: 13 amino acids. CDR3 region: CASSRQVGTEAFF. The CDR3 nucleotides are TGTGCCAGCAGTCGACAGGTGGGGACTGAAGCTTTCTTT.

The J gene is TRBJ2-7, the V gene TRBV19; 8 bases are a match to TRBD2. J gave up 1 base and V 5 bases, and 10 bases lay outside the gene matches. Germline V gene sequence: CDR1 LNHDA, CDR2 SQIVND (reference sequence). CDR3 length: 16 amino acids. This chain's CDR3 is CASSPTWAGGSYEQYF. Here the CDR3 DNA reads TGTGCCAGTAGTCCTACTTGGGCGGGAGGATCCTACGAGCAGTACTTC.

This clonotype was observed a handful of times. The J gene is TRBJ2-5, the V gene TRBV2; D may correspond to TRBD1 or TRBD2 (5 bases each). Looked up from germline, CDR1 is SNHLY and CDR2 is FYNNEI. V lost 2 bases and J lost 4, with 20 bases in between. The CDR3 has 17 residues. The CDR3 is CASSEPIRGPSRETQYF. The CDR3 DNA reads TGTGCCAGCAGTGAACCGATACGGGGCCCCAGCCGAGAGACCCAGTACTTC.

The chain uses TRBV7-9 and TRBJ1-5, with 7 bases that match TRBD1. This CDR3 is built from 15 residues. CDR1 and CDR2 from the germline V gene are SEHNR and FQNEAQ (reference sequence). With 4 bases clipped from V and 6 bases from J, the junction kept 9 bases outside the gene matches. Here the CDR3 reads CASSSQGGGVQPQHF. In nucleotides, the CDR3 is TGTGCCAGCAGCTCCCAGGGGGGTGGTGTTCAGCCCCAGCATTTT.

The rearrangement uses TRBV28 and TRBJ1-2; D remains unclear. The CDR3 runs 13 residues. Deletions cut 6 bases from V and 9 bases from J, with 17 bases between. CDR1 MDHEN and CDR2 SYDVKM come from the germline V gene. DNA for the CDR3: TGTGCCAGCAGGGACTCCAGGACGGAAAGCTACACCTTC. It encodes CASRDSRTESYTF.

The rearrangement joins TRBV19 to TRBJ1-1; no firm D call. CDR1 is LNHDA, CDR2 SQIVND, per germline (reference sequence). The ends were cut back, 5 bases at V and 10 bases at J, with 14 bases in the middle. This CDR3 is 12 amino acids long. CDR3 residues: CASSVTGAAAFF. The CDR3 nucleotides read TGTGCCAGTAGTGTGACCGGTGCCGCAGCTTTCTTT.

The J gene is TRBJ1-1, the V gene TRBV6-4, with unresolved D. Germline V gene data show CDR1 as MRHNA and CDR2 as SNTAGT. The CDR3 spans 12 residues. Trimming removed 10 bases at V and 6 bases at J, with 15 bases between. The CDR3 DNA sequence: TGTGCCACCCTTTCGGGGTTCCCTGAAGCTTTCTTT. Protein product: CATLSGFPEAFF.

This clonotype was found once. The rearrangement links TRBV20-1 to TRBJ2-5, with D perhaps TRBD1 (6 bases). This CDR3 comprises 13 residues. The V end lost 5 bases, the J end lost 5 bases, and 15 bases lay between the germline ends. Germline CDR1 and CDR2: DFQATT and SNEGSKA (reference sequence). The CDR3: CSASDSSGETQYF. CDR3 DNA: TGCAGTGCTTCGGACAGTTCGGGCGAGACCCAGTACTTC.

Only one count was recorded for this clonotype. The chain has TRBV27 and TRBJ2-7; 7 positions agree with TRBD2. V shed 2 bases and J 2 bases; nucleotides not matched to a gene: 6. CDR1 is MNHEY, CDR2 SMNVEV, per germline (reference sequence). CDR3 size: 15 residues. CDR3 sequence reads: CASSLAGREAYEQYF. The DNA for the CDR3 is TGTGCCAGCAGTTTAGCGGGGAGGGAAGCCTACGAGCAGTACTTC.

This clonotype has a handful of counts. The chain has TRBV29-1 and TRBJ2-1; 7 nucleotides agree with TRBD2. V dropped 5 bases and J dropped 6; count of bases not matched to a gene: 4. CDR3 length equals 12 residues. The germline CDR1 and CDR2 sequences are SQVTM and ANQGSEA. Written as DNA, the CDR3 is TGCAGCGTTCGGGGGGAAGGCAATGAGCAGTTCTTC. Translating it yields CSVRGEGNEQFF.

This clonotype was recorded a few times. CDR3 residues: CASSLVTSGVNEQFF. CDR3 bases: TGTGCCAGCAGCTTAGTTACTAGCGGAGTCAATGAGCAGTTCTTC. The chain couples TRBV7-9 to TRBJ2-1, with 8 bases aligning to TRBD2. Germline assignment: CDR1 SEHNR and CDR2 FQNEAQ (reference sequence). This CDR3 is built from 15 residues. After removal of 1 base from V and 6 bases from J, the junction contained 5 bases not matched to a gene.

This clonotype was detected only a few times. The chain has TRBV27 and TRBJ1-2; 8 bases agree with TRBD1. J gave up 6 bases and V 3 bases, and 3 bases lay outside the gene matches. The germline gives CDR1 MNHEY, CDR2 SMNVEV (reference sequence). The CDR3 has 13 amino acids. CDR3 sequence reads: CASSFADRDGYTF. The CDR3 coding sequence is TGTGCCAGCAGTTTTGCGGACAGGGATGGCTACACCTTC.

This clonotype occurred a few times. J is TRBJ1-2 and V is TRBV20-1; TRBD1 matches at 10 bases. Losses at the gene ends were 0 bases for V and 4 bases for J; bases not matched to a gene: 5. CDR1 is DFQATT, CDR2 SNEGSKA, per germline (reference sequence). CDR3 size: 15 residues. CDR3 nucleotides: TGCAGTGCTAGAGATGGGCGACAGGGGGCCTATGGCTACACCTTC. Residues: CSARDGRQGAYGYTF.

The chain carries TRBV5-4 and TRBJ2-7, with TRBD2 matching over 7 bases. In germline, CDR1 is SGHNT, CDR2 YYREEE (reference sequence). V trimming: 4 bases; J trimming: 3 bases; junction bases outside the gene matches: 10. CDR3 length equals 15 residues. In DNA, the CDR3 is TGTGCCAGCAGCGATCCGGTAGCGGGTGGCTACGAGCAGTACTTC. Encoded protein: CASSDPVAGGYEQYF.

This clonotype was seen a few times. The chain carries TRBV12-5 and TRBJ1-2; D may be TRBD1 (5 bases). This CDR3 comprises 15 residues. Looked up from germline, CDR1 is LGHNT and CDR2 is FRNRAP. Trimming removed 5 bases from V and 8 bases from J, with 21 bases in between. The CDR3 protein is CASGLRLSGTGGYTF. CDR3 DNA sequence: TGTGCTAGTGGTCTCAGACTCTCGGGGACTGGAGGCTACACCTTC.

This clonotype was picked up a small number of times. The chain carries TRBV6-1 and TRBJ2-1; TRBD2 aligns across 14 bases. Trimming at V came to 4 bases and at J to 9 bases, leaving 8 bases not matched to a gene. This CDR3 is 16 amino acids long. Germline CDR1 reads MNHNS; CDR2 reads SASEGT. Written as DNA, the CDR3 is TGTGCCAGCAGTGCCGGGACTAGCGGGAGCCAGGCTGAGCAGTTCTTC. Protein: CASSAGTSGSQAEQFF.

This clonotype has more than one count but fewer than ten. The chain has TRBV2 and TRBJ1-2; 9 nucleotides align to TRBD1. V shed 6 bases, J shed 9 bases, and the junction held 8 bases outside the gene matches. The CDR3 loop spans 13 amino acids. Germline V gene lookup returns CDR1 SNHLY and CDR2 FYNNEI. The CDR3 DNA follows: TGTGCCAGCAGCAAGACAGGGGGAGGAAGCTACACCTTC. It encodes CASSKTGGGSYTF.

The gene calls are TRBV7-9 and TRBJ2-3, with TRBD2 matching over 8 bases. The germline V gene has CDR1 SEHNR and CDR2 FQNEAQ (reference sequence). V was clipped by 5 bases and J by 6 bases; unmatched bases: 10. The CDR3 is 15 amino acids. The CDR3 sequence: CASSPLSGKGDTQYF. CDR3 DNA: TGTGCCAGCAGCCCCCTTAGCGGGAAGGGCGATACGCAGTATTTT.

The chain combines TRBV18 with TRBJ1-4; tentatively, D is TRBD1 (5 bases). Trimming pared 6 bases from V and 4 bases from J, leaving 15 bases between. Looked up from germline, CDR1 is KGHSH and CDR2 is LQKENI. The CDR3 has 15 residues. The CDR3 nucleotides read TGTGCCAGCTCCCCCGCCCCCGGGGGTAATGAAAAACTGTTTTTT. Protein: CASSPAPGGNEKLFF.

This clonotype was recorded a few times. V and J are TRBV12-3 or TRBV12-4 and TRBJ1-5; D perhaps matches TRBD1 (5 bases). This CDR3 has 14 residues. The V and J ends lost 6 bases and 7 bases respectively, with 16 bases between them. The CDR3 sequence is CASSRRRDIQPQHF. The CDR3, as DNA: TGTGCCAGCAGCCGTCGCAGGGATATCCAGCCCCAGCATTTT.

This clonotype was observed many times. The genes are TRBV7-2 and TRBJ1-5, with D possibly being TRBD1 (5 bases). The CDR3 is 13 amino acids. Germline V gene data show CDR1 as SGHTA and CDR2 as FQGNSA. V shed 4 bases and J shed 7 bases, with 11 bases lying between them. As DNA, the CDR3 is TGTGCCAGCAGCTCATCCAGGGAACAGCCCCAGCATTTT. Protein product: CASSSSREQPQHF.

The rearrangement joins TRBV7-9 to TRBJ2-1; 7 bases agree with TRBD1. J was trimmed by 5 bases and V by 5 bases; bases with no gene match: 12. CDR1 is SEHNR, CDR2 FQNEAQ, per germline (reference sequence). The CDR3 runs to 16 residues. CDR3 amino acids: CASSPARDSLDNEQFF. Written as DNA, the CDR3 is TGTGCCAGCAGCCCTGCCCGGGACAGTCTTGACAATGAGCAGTTCTTC.

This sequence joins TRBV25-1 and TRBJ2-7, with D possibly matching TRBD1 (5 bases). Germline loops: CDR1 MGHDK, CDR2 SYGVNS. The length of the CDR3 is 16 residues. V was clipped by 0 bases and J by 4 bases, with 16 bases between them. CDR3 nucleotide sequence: TGTGCCAGCAGTGAATACCGCCCCCAGGGATCTTACGAGCAGTACTTC. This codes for CASSEYRPQGSYEQYF.

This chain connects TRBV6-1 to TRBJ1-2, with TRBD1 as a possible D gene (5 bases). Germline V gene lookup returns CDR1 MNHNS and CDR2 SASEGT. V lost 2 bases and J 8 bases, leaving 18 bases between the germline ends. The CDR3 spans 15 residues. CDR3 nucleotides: TGTGCCAGCAGTGAAATTGCGCGGGGCTGGGGGGGCTACACCTTC. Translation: CASSEIARGWGGYTF.

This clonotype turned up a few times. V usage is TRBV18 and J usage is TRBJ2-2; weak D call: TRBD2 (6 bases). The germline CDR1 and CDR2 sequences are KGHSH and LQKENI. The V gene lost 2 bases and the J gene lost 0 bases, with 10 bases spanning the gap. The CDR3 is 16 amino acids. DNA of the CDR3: TGTGCCAGCTCACCAAAGGGCGGGGCGAACACCGGGGAGCTGTTTTTT. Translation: CASSPKGGANTGELFF.

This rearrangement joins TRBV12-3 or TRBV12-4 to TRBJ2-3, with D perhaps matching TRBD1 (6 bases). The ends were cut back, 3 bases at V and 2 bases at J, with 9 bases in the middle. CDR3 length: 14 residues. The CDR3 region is CASSFGQYTDTQYF. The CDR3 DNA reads TGTGCCAGCAGTTTCGGACAGTACACAGATACGCAGTATTTT.

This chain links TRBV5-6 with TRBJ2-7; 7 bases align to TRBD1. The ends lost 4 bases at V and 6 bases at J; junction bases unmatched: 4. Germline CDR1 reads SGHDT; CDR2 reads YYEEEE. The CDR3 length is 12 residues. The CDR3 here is CASSLTGSEQYF. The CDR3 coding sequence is TGTGCCAGCAGCCTGACAGGGAGCGAGCAGTACTTC.

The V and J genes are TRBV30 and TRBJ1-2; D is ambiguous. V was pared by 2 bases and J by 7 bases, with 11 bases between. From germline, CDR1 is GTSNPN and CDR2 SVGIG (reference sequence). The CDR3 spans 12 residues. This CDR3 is CAWSTSLSGYTF. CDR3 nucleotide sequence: TGTGCCTGGAGTACGTCGTTAAGTGGCTACACCTTC.

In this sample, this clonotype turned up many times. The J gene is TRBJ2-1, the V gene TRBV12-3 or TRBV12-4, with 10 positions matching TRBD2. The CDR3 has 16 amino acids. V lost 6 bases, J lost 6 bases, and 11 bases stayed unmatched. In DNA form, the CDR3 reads TGTGCCAGCAGCCCCCCGCAGCGGGAGGGCTTCAATGAGCAGTTCTTC. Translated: CASSPPQREGFNEQFF.